The entry that follows covers one T cell receptor (beta chain) sequence. The antigen remains unidentified. The CDR3 totals 14 residues. Germline V CDR1 and CDR2: SGHRS, YFSETQ. Trimming removed 5 bases from V and 6 bases from J, with 18 bases in between. These data originate in a study of T cell responses to AZD1222 COVID-19 vaccine. About the study: Second-dose schedules of about 4 or about 12 weeks were combined.

Regarding the study as a whole: Spike-specific TCR repertoires showed rising breadth and depth after two AZD1222 doses. Donors, mostly white British, included more females; clonal diversity was possibly underestimated.

Sequencing was performed with immunoSEQ multiplex PCR; in TCRdb, only in-frame clones are kept and a portion is missing. The data hold 150,000 or so clones, with about nine tenths observed a single time. The material sequenced was peripheral blood, taken on day 0 of AZD1222 vaccination. This clonotype was sampled from an adult in good health. The rearrangement joins TRBV5-1 to TRBJ2-7; D remains ambiguous. The chain's CDR3 is CASRGDTQIVEQYF. As DNA, the CDR3 is TGCGCCAGCAGAGGAGACACTCAAATTGTCGAGCAGTACTTC.